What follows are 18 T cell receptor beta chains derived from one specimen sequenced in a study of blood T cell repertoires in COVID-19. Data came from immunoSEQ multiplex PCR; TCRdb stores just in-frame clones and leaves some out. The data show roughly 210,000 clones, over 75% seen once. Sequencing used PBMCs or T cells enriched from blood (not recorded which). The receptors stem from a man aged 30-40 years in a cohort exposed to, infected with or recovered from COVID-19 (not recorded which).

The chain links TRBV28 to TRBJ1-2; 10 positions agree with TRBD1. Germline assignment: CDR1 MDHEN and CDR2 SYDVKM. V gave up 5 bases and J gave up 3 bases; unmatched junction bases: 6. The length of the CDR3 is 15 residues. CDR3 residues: CASSVIGTGDYGYTF. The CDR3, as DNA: TGTGCCAGCAGTGTTATTGGGACAGGGGACTATGGCTACACCTTC.

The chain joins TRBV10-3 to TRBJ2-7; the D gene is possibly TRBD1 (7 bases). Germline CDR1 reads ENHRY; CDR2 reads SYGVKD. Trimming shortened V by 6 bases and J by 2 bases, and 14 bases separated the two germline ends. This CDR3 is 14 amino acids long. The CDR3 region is CAIRTGRPTYEQYF. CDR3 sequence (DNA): TGTGCCATCAGGACAGGGAGGCCAACCTACGAGCAGTACTTC.

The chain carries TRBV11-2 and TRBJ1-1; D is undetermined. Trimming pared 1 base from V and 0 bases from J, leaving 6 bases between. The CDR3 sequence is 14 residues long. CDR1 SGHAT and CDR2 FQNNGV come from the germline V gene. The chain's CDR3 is CASSLVSVNTEAFF. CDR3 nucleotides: TGTGCCAGCAGCTTAGTGTCGGTGAACACTGAAGCTTTCTTT.

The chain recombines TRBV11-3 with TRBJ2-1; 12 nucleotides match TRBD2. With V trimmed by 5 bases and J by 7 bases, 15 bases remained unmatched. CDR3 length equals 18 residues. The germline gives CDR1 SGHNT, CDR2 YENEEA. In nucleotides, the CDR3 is TGTGCCAGCAGCCCGGGAGGACTAGCGGGAACCCGCACGAATGAGCAGTTCTTC. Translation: CASSPGGLAGTRTNEQFF.

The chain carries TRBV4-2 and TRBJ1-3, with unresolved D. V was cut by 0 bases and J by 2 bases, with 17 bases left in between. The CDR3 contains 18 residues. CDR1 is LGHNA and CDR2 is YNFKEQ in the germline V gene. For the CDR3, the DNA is TGTGCCAGCAGCCAAGATATAATATCGGAGACTGCTGGAAACACCATATATTTT. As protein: CASSQDIISETAGNTIYF.

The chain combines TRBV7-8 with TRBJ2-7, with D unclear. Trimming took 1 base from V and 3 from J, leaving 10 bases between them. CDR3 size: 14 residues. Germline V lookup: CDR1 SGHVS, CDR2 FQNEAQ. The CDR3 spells CASSLGLDLYEQYF. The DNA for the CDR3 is TGTGCCAGCAGCTTAGGTCTAGATCTCTACGAGCAGTACTTC.

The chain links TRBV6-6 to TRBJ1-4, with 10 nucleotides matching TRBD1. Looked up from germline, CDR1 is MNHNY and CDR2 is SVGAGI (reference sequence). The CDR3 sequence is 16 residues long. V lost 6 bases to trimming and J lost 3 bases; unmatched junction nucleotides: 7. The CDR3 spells CASRDRGRGPNEKLFF. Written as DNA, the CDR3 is TGTGCCAGCAGAGACAGGGGGCGAGGGCCTAATGAAAAACTGTTTTTT.

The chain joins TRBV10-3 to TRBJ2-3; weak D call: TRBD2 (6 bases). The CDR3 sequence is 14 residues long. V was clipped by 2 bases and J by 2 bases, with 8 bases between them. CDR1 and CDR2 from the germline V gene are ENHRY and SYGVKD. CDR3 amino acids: CAISERDFTDTQYF. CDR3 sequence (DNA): TGTGCCATCAGTGAGCGGGACTTCACAGATACGCAGTATTTT.

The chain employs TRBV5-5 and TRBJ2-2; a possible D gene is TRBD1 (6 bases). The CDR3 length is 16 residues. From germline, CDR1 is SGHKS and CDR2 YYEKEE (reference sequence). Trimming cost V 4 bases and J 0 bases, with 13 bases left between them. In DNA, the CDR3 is TGTGCCAGCAGCCGGACGACAGGCTCGAACACCGGGGAGCTGTTTTTT. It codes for CASSRTTGSNTGELFF.

This CDR3 reads CASSVRGLRRDKNIQYF. The DNA of the CDR3 is TGCGCCAGCAGCGTCAGGGGGCTCAGGAGGGACAAAAACATTCAGTACTTC. The chain couples TRBV5-1 to TRBJ2-4, with TRBD1 matching over 8 bases. CDR1 is SGHRS and CDR2 is YFSETQ in the germline V gene. V trimming: 4 bases; J trimming: 3 bases; junction bases outside the gene matches: 12. The CDR3 is 17 amino acids.

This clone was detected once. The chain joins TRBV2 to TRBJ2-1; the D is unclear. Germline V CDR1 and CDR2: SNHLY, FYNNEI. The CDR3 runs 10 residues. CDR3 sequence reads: CGSSYNEQFF. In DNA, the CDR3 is TGTGGGAGCTCCTACAATGAGCAGTTCTTC.

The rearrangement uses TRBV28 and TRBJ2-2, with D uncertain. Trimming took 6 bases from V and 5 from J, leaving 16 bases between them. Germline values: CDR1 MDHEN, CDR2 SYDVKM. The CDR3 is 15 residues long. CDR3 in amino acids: CASRGAPSRTGELFF. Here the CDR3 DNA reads TGTGCCAGCAGGGGCGCTCCAAGTAGAACCGGGGAGCTGTTTTTT.

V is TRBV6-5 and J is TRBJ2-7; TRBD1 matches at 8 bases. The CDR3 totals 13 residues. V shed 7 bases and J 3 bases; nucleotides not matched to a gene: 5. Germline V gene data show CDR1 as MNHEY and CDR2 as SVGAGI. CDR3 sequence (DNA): TGTGCCAGCACGGACAGGGCCTTCTACGAGCAGTACTTC. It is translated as CASTDRAFYEQYF.

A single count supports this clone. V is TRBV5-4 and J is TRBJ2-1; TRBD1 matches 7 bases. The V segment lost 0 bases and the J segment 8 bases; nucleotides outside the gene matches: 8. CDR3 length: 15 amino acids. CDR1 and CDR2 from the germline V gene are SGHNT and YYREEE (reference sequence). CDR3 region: CASSLARQGDYEQFF. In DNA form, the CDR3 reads TGTGCCAGCAGCTTGGCGAGACAGGGTGATTATGAGCAGTTCTTC.

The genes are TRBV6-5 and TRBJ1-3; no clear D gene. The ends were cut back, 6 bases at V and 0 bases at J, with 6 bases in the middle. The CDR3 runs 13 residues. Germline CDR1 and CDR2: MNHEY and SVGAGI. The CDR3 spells CASSDSSGNTIYF. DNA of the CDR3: TGTGCCAGCAGCGATAGCTCTGGAAACACCATATATTTT.

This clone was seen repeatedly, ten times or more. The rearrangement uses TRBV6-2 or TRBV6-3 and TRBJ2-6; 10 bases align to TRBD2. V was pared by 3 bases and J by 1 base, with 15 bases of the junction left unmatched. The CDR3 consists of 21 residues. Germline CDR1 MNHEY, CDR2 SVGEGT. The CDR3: CASSYRPPLAGVASGANVLTF. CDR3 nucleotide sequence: TGTGCCAGCAGTTATCGCCCCCCTCTAGCGGGAGTTGCATCTGGGGCCAACGTCCTGACTTTC.

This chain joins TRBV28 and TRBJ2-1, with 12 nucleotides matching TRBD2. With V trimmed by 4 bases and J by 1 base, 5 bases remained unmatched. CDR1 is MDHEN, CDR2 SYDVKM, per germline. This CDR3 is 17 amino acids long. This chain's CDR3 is CASSSSTSGRSYNEQFF. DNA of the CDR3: TGTGCCAGCAGTTCATCAACTAGCGGGAGGTCCTACAATGAGCAGTTCTTC. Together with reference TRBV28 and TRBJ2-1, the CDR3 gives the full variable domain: DVKVTQSSRYLVKRTGEKVFLECVQDMDHENMFWYRQDPGLGLRLIYFSYDVKMKEKGDIPEGYSVSREKKERFSLILESASTNQTSMYLCASSSSTSGRSYNEQFFGPGTRLTVL.

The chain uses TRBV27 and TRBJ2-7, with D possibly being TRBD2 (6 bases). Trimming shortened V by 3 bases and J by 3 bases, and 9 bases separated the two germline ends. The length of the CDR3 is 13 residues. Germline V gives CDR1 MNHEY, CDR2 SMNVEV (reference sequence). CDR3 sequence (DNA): TGTGCCAGCAGTTTTAATAGCGGCTACGAGCAGTACTTC. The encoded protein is CASSFNSGYEQYF.